The TCR beta chain under discussion was sequenced for a study of cytomegalovirus exposure and HLA in healthy donors (dated by TCRdb to between 2016 and 2019). With respect to the entire study: A later analysis indicated that the roughly 130 validation repertoires were generated on the platform also employed for the approximately 700 repertoires of the first cohort. The aim of the study was to test whether cataloging public T cell receptors could identify signatures of past pathogen exposure. A separate validation cohort of over a hundred different subjects was used in addition to the roughly 670-subject first cohort. High-throughput TCR immunosequencing, statistical association of individual TCRs with disease status, and machine learning were combined to predict cytomegalovirus infection status. The research as a whole found: Of the cluster scores, 94% were above 0 in a later analysis, which found that TCRs clustered in the first cohort also tended to co-occur in the approximately 110 validation repertoires. The classifier was reported to diagnose cytomegalovirus status with high specificity and sensitivity in both the original and validation cohorts. The validation cohort had no HLA typing available for a later analysis, so co-occurrence within that cohort was assessed over all 120 or so repertoires. In vitro tests confirmed that a few of the cytomegalovirus-associated TCR beta chains recognize cytomegalovirus antigens. While some public TCRs were present in many individuals, most TCR sequences turned up only very rarely across donors. According to the authors, the approach could potentially be generalized to other disease states and immunological phenotypes. In the study, 150 to 200 TCR beta chains were listed as associated with cytomegalovirus.

For CDR1 and CDR2, the germline V gene (reference sequence) lists LNHNV and YYDKDF. V loses 2 bases, J loses 9 bases, and the germline ends lie 13 bases apart. The CDR3, cysteine through phenylalanine, is 14 amino acids long. Only the CDR3 part of the read is kept: 42 bases, read in frame from the first base. Donors formed part of the validation cohort, which comprised 120 subjects and was distinct from the first cohort of 550 to 850 subjects. Comments on this clone: Its binding antigen is unknown. Base qualities were left out, and no much larger clone turns up one base away.

The library was made by the immunoSEQ multiplex PCR assay. The study's processing was this. A statistical classification framework was developed to diagnose cytomegalovirus status using the catalog of TCR beta chain sequences. Imported from immuneACCESS, the table was reduced by TCRdb to in-frame sequences with V and J called. These copies leave out some clones; in studies compared against another copy, an unresolved V gene accounts for under half, and the cause of the remainder is not known. Clone size and the V and J calls come from that table; the DNA yielded D and trimming. The sample yields 20,000 to 25,000 clones; approximately 97% were counted once. The top ten clones comprise around 10% of the sample.

The specimen sequenced was PBMCs. The origin of this receptor is a man younger than 40 in good health and CMV-seropositive. Rearrangement joined TRBV15 to TRBJ1-4; D gene: possibly TRBD1, on 5 matching bases. The bases are TGTGCCACCAGCAGACCGGGGGAAGGGCAAAAACTGTTTTTT. Its protein reads: CATSRPGEGQKLFF.